The 21 T cell receptor beta chains below come from one sample, sequenced in a study of graft-versus-host responses after intestinal transplantation (dated by TCRdb to the early 2020s). Library generation was performed with the immunoSEQ multiplex PCR assay. TCRdb re-hosts the immuneACCESS table, in-frame sequences only. Its copies lack some clones; in the studies checked, an unresolved V gene accounts for under half of them, and the cause for the rest is not known. The sample profile shows about 37,000 clones; 87% of them were found once. Of the sample, over 15% is held by the ten largest clones. Dithiothreitol, EDTA incubations and collagenase D digestion were used to isolate intraepithelial and lamina propria lymphocytes from graft specimens. The source was ileum tissue, collected about 200 days after intestinal transplant. Source of these receptors: a human patient who received an intestinal transplant, so some T cells may come from the graft donor.

This clone was counted only a few times. The chain employs TRBV5-1 and TRBJ2-5; D is possibly TRBD1 or TRBD2 (5 bases each). Trimming removed 4 bases at V and 4 bases at J, with 11 bases between. The CDR3 has 13 amino acids. Germline CDR1 and CDR2: SGHRS and YFSETQ. This CDR3 is CASSPGRGETQYF. The CDR3 bases are TGCGCCAGCAGCCCGGGACGAGGAGAGACCCAGTACTTC.

V usage is TRBV11-2 and J usage is TRBJ2-7; 12 bases line up with TRBD1. CDR1 is SGHAT and CDR2 is FQNNGV in the germline V gene. V lost 7 bases and J lost 2; bases outside the gene matches: 12. There are 17 residues in the CDR3. CDR3 in DNA: TGTGCCAGCACCACCCTGGGACAGGGGGCAGGCGCCTACGAGCAGTACTTC. It is translated as CASTTLGQGAGAYEQYF.

This chain joins TRBV29-1 and TRBJ1-1; D may be TRBD1 (6 bases). Trimming stripped 7 bases from V and 0 bases from J, with 12 bases between. Germline lookup yields CDR1 SQVTM and CDR2 ANQGSEA. This CDR3 is built from 13 residues. This CDR3 is CSARTEMNTEAFF. CDR3 bases: TGCAGCGCTAGGACAGAGATGAACACTGAAGCTTTCTTT.

The rearrangement joins TRBV6-5 to TRBJ2-2, with 9 bases that match TRBD2. The CDR3 has 14 amino acids. Germline values: CDR1 MNHEY, CDR2 SVGAGI. Trimming cost V 6 bases and J 5 bases; bases outside gene matches: 4. As DNA, the CDR3 is TGTGCCAGCAGGGATAGCGGGGGTACCGGGGAGCTGTTTTTT. It encodes CASRDSGGTGELFF.

The chain carries TRBV7-9 and TRBJ2-3; 8 bases are shared with TRBD2. J gave up 4 bases and V 5 bases, and 8 bases lay outside the gene matches. Germline CDR1 is SEHNR and CDR2 is FQNEAQ (reference sequence). The CDR3 sequence is 15 residues long. CDR3 nucleotides: TGTGCCAGCAGCACGATCCGGGGGGGGGCAGATACGCAGTATTTT. As protein: CASSTIRGGADTQYF.

The chain has TRBV5-6 and TRBJ1-1; D call uncertain. This CDR3 spans 14 amino acids. In germline, CDR1 is SGHDT, CDR2 YYEEEE. V lost 0 bases, J lost 0 bases, and 6 bases lay in between. The CDR3 protein is CASSLATLNTEAFF. The CDR3 nucleotides are TGTGCCAGCAGCTTGGCCACATTGAACACTGAAGCTTTCTTT. Complete variable domain (other parts from reference TRBV5-6 and TRBJ1-1): DAGVTQSPTHLIKTRGQQVTLRCSPKSGHDTVSWYQQALGQGPQFIFQYYEEEERQRGNFPDRFSGHQFPNYSSELNVNALLLGDSALYLCASSLATLNTEAFFGQGTRLTVV.

The J gene is TRBJ2-1, the V gene TRBV27, with unresolved D. Germline V gene sequence: CDR1 MNHEY, CDR2 SMNVEV (reference sequence). Trimming removed 2 bases from V and 1 base from J, with 6 bases in between. The CDR3 has 14 amino acids. CDR3 amino acids: CASSLGVSYNEQFF. CDR3 nucleotide sequence: TGTGCCAGCAGTTTAGGAGTATCCTACAATGAGCAGTTCTTC.

The V and J genes are TRBV30 and TRBJ2-1; D is unresolved. Trimming took off 4 bases at V and 2 bases at J, with 6 bases between the two ends. The CDR3 covers 12 residues. Germline V gives CDR1 GTSNPN, CDR2 SVGIG (reference sequence). CDR3 coding DNA: TGTGCCTGGACGGAGACCTACAATGAGCAGTTCTTC. Amino acids: CAWTETYNEQFF.

The CDR3 DNA reads as TGTGCCAGCAGCTATGGCGGGGCTGGCTATAATTCACCCCTCCACTTT. Translated: CASSYGGAGYNSPLHF. The chain couples TRBV5-4 to TRBJ1-6, with D possibly matching TRBD1 (5 bases). CDR1 is SGHNT and CDR2 is YYREEE in the germline V gene (reference sequence). Trimming stripped 3 bases from V and 3 bases from J, with 13 bases between. This CDR3 is built from 16 residues.

The V and J genes are TRBV6-4 and TRBJ2-2, with D perhaps given as TRBD1 or TRBD2 (5 bases each). The length of the CDR3 is 16 residues. Germline V lookup: CDR1 MRHNA, CDR2 SNTAGT. Trimming took 2 bases from V and 1 from J, leaving 11 bases between them. In DNA, the CDR3 is TGTGCCAGCAGTGACACGGGGCGCGGGAACACCGGGGAGCTGTTTTTT. Amino acid sequence: CASSDTGRGNTGELFF.

The chain is built from TRBV7-7 and TRBJ2-5; 7 bases are a match to TRBD2. The germline CDR1 and CDR2 sequences are SSHAT and FNYEAQ (reference sequence). The CDR3 has 14 residues. V lost 5 bases to trimming and J lost 5 bases; unmatched junction nucleotides: 8. CDR3 in amino acids: CASSRDYLEETQYF. The CDR3 DNA reads TGTGCCAGCAGCCGGGACTACCTCGAGGAGACCCAGTACTTC.

The chain couples TRBV7-6 to TRBJ2-7; D is perhaps TRBD1 or TRBD2 (5 bases each). The CDR3 length is 15 residues. V was trimmed by 5 bases and J by 0 bases, leaving 14 bases between them. Germline CDR1 reads SGHVS; CDR2 reads FNYEAQ. The CDR3 region has the DNA TGTGCCAGCAGCCCCGGGGCAGGGACCTCCTACGAGCAGTACTTC. Residues: CASSPGAGTSYEQYF.

The chain uses TRBV5-1 and TRBJ2-2; TRBD1 is a possible D gene (6 bases). Per germline, CDR1 SGHRS and CDR2 YFSETQ. The CDR3 is made up of 15 amino acids. Deletions cut 0 bases from V and 3 bases from J, with 9 bases between. The CDR3 region is CASSLAQGYTGELFF. As DNA, the CDR3 is TGCGCCAGCAGCTTGGCCCAGGGGTACACCGGGGAGCTGTTTTTT. Variable domain in full (rest from reference TRBV5-1 and TRBJ2-2): KAGVTQTPRYLIKTRGQQVTLSCSPISGHRSVSWYQQTPGQGLQFLFEYFSETQRNKGNFPGRFSGRQFSNSRSEMNVSTLELGDSALYLCASSLAQGYTGELFFGEGSRLTVL.

This CDR3 is CASSSGRPNTEAFF. The CDR3 region has the DNA TGTGCCAGCAGTTCCGGCAGACCGAACACTGAAGCTTTCTTT. V usage is TRBV6-5 and J usage is TRBJ1-1; D uncertain. This CDR3 region has 14 residues. V lost 4 bases and J lost 1, with 10 bases in between. Germline CDR1 is MNHEY and CDR2 is SVGAGI.

The genes are TRBV10-3 and TRBJ1-1, with a tentative D call TRBD1 (5 bases). V lost 1 base to trimming and J lost 3 bases, with 18 bases between them. Germline V gene lookup returns CDR1 ENHRY and CDR2 SYGVKD. The CDR3 is 17 amino acids. As DNA, the CDR3 is TGTGCCATCAGTGAGTGGGCCAGGGAAGGAGAGGACACTGAAGCTTTCTTT. Its translation is CAISEWAREGEDTEAFF.

This sequence joins TRBV2 and TRBJ1-6; the D is unclear. Germline lookup yields CDR1 SNHLY and CDR2 FYNNEI. V was trimmed by 5 bases and J by 7 bases, leaving 6 bases between them. The CDR3 has 12 amino acids. CDR3 loop: CASSQLNSPLHF. Written as DNA, the CDR3 is TGTGCCAGCAGTCAGTTAAATTCACCCCTCCACTTT.

The rearrangement joins TRBV28 to TRBJ2-7; TRBD2 might be the D (6 bases). Deletions cut 7 bases from V and 3 bases from J, with 19 bases between. The CDR3 consists of 15 residues. Germline CDR1 and CDR2: MDHEN and SYDVKM. The CDR3 sequence: CASTLLAPEGYEQYF. The CDR3 nucleotides read TGTGCCAGCACCCTGCTAGCGCCGGAGGGCTACGAGCAGTACTTC.

The genes are TRBV5-6 and TRBJ1-2, with D perhaps TRBD1 (6 bases). This CDR3 is 17 amino acids long. The V gene lost 3 bases and the J gene lost 0 bases, with 18 bases spanning the gap. Germline CDR1 is SGHDT and CDR2 is YYEEEE. The CDR3 spells CASSSIRTGQANYGYTF. CDR3 DNA sequence: TGTGCCAGCAGCTCGATACGAACAGGGCAAGCTAACTATGGCTACACCTTC.

This chain joins TRBV2 and TRBJ2-7; TRBD1 aligns across 10 bases. The J segment lost 1 base and the V segment lost 6 bases, leaving 12 bases of the junction unmatched. CDR1 and CDR2 (germline): SNHLY, FYNNEI. The CDR3 spans 17 residues. The CDR3 loop reads CASRMGQGKLRSYEQYF. The CDR3 DNA is TGTGCCAGCAGGATGGGACAGGGGAAACTTCGGTCCTACGAGCAGTACTTC.

This clone was detected a few times. This chain links TRBV30 with TRBJ1-1; D is ambiguous. Germline loops: CDR1 GTSNPN, CDR2 SVGIG (reference sequence). The CDR3 is 10 amino acids. The V end lost 5 bases, the J end lost 6 bases, and 7 bases lay between the germline ends. The CDR3 sequence is CAWEPSEAFF. The DNA of the CDR3 is TGTGCCTGGGAGCCCTCTGAAGCTTTCTTT. The full variable domain, in which reference TRBV30 and TRBJ1-1 provide the parts outside the CDR3, is SQTIHQWPATLVQPVGSPLSLECTVEGTSNPNLYWYRQAAGRGLQLLFYSVGIGQISSEVPQNLSASRPQDRQFILSSKKLLLSDSGFYLCAWEPSEAFFGQGTRLTVV.

The rearrangement uses TRBV19 and TRBJ1-4, with D uncertain. The CDR3 runs to 14 residues. Per the germline V gene, CDR1 is LNHDA and CDR2 is SQIVND (reference sequence). The CDR3 nucleotides read TGTGTCTCAACATGGCGGGCAACTAATGAAAAACTGTTTTTT. Amino acid sequence: CVSTWRATNEKLFF.